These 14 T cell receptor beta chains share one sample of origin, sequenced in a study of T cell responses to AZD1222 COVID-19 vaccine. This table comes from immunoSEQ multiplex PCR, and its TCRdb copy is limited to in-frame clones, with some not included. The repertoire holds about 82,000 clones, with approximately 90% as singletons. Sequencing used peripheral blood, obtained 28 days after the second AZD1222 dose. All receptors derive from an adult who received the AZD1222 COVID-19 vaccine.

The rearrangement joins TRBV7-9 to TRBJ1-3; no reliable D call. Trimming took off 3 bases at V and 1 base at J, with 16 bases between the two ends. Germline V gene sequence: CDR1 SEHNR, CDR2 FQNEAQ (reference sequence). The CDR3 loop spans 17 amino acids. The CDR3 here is CASSFFSAPYSGNTIYF. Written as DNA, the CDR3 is TGTGCCAGCAGCTTTTTCAGCGCCCCTTATTCTGGAAACACCATATATTTT. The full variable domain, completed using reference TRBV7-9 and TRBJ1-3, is DTGVSQNPRHKITKRGQNVTFRCDPISEHNRLYWYRQTLGQGPEFLTYFQNEAQLEKSRLLSDRFSAERPKGSFSTLEIQRTEQGDSAMYLCASSFFSAPYSGNTIYFGEGSWLTVV.

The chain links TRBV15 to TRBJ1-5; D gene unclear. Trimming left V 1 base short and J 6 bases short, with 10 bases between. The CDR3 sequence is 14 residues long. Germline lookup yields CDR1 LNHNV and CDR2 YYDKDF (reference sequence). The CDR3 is CATSRGGMGQPQHF. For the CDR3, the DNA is TGTGCCACCAGCAGAGGGGGAATGGGTCAGCCCCAGCATTTT.

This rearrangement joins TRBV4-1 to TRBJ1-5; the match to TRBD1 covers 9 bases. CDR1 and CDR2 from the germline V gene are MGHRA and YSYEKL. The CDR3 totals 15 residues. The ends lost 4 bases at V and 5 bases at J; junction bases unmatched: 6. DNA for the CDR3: TGCGCCAGCAGCCGGACAGGGGATGAGGATCAGCCCCAGCATTTT. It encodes CASSRTGDEDQPQHF.

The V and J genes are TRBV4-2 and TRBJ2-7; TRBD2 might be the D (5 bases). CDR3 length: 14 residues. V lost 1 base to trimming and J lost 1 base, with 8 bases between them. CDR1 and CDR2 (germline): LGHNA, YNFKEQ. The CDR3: CASSQVSGSYEQYF. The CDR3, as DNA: TGTGCCAGCAGCCAAGTAAGCGGATCCTACGAGCAGTACTTC.

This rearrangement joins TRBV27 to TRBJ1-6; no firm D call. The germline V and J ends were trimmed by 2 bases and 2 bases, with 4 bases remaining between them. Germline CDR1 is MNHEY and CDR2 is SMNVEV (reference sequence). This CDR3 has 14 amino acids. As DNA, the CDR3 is TGTGCCAGCAGTTTAATGACCTATAATTCACCCCTCCACTTT. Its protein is CASSLMTYNSPLHF.

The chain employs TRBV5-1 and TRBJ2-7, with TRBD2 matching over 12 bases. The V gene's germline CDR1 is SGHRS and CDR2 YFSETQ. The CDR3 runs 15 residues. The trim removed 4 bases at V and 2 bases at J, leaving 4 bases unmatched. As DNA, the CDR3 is TGCGCCAGCAGCCCGCTAGCGGGGGGGCCCTACGAGCAGTACTTC. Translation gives CASSPLAGGPYEQYF.

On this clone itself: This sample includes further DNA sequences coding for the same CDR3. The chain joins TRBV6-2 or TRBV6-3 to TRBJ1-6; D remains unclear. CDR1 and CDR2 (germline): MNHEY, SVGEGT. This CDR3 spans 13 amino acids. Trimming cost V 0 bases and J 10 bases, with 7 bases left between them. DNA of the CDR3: TGTGCCAGCAGTTACTCTACCTTATCACCCCTCCACTTT. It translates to CASSYSTLSPLHF.

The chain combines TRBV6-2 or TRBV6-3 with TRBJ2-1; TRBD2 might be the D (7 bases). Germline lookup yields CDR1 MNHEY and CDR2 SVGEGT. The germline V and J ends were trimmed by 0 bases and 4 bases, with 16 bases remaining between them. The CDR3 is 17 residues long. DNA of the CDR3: TGTGCCAGCAGTTACTCCGTGGGGGGGGCCCTTTACAATGAGCAGTTCTTC. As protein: CASSYSVGGALYNEQFF.

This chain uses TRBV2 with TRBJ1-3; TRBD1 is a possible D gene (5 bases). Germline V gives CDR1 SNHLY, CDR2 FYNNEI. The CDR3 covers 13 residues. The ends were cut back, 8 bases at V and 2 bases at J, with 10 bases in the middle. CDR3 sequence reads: CASSSGTGNTIYF. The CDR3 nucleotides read TGTGCCAGCTCGTCAGGGACTGGAAACACCATATATTTT. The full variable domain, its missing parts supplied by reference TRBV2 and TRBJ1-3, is EPEVTQTPSHQVTQMGQEVILRCVPISNHLYFYWYRQILGQKVEFLVSFYNNEISEKSEIFDDQFSVERPDGSNFTLKIRSTKLEDSAMYFCASSSGTGNTIYFGEGSWLTVV.

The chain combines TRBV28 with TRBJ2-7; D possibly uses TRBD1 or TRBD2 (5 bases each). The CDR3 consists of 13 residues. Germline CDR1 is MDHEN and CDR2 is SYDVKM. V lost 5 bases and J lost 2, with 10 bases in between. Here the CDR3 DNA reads TGTGCCAGCAGTCGGGGCCCTACCTACGAGCAGTACTTC. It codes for CASSRGPTYEQYF.

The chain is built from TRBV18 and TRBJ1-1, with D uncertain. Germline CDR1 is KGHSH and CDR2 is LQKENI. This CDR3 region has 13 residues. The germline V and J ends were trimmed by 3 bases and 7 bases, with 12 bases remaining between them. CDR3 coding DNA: TGTGCCAGCTCACCGGGCCTTTTGGGTGAAGCTTTCTTT. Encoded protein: CASSPGLLGEAFF.

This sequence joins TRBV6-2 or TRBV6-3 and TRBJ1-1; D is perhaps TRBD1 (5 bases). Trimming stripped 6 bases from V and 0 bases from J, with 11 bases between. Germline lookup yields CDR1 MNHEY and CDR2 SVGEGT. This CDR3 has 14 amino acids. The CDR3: CASSSVGVNTEAFF. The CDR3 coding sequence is TGTGCCAGCAGCTCCGTGGGGGTGAACACTGAAGCTTTCTTT.

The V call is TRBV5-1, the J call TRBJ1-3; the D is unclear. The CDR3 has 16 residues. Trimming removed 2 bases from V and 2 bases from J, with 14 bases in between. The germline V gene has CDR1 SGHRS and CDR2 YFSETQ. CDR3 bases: TGCGCCAGCAGCTTAGAGCCCATTGGCGCTGGAAACACCATATATTTT. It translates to CASSLEPIGAGNTIYF.

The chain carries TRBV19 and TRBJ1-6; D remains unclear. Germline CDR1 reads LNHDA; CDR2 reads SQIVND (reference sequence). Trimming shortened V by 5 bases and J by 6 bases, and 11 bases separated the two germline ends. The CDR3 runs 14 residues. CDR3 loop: CASSFLRGNSPLHF. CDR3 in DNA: TGTGCCAGTAGTTTCCTCCGGGGTAATTCACCCCTCCACTTT.